One and the same sample provided the 23 T cell receptor beta chains below, sequenced in a study of cytomegalovirus exposure and HLA in healthy donors. PCR employed 60 Vbeta and 13 Jbeta primers. Profiling relied on immunoSEQ multiplex PCR, and the TCRdb table lists in-frame clones only, not all of them. The sample holds about 140,000 clones; around 78% are singletons and the top ten take around 2.5%. The material sequenced was PBMCs. These receptors were taken from a woman younger than 30 in good health and CMV-seropositive.

This chain connects TRBV11-2 to TRBJ1-2; a possible D gene is TRBD1 (5 bases). The CDR3 is 14 amino acids. V was pared by 6 bases and J by 4 bases, with 15 bases between. In germline, CDR1 is SGHAT, CDR2 FQNNGV. The DNA of the CDR3 is TGTGCCAGCAGTAGCCTCACAGGTCCCTATGGCTACACCTTC. It yields the protein CASSSLTGPYGYTF.

The table lists this clone with a few counts. The chain employs TRBV6-1 and TRBJ1-6, with 7 nucleotides matching TRBD1. The J segment lost 7 bases and the V segment lost 5 bases, leaving 8 bases of the junction unmatched. Germline V gene lookup returns CDR1 MNHNS and CDR2 SASEGT. CDR3 size: 15 residues. Here the CDR3 DNA reads TGTGCCAGCAGTCCACCGACAGGGCCCAATTCACCCCTCCACTTT. Translated, it gives CASSPPTGPNSPLHF.

This clone was recorded only once. The chain carries TRBV29-1 and TRBJ1-1; TRBD1 matches at 8 bases. Per the germline V gene, CDR1 is SQVTM and CDR2 is ANQGSEA. Trimming took 6 bases from V and 4 from J; bases not matched to a gene: 7. The CDR3 runs to 13 residues. CDR3 in amino acids: CSVSTGGSTEAFF. DNA for the CDR3: TGCAGCGTCTCCACAGGGGGGAGCACTGAAGCTTTCTTT.

This sequence joins TRBV2 and TRBJ1-4, with D possibly being TRBD1 (6 bases). The germline V and J ends were trimmed by 5 bases and 6 bases, with 13 bases remaining between them. CDR1 is SNHLY, CDR2 FYNNEI, per germline. The CDR3 is 14 residues long. CDR3 in amino acids: CASSSRGNYEKLFF. DNA of the CDR3: TGTGCCAGCAGTTCCAGGGGAAACTATGAAAAACTGTTTTTT.

This clone appeared once. This chain connects TRBV2 to TRBJ2-7; TRBD1 matches at 12 bases. The CDR3 spans 17 residues. The germline V gene encodes CDR1 SNHLY and CDR2 FYNNEI. V lost 3 bases and J lost 7; bases outside the gene matches: 13. The CDR3 region is CASSDPTSGQGAQEQYF. CDR3 nucleotide sequence: TGTGCCAGCAGTGATCCCACTTCGGGACAGGGGGCGCAGGAGCAGTACTTC.

The gene calls are TRBV2 and TRBJ1-2, with 8 bases lining up with TRBD1. The CDR3 covers 13 residues. Germline V CDR1 and CDR2: SNHLY, FYNNEI. Losses at the gene ends were 6 bases for V and 4 bases for J; bases not matched to a gene: 4. The DNA for the CDR3 is TGTGCCAGCAGGGAGACAGGGGTCTATGGCTACACCTTC. Encoded protein: CASRETGVYGYTF.

The chain recombines TRBV6-1 with TRBJ2-7; D is ambiguous. The CDR3 extends over 11 amino acids. From germline, CDR1 is MNHNS and CDR2 SASEGT. V was pared by 3 bases and J by 3 bases, with 3 bases between. DNA for the CDR3: TGTGCCAGCAGTGATTACTACGAGCAGTACTTC. Translated, it gives CASSDYYEQYF.

The rearrangement uses TRBV6-5 and TRBJ1-1; D call uncertain. There are 14 residues in the CDR3. Trimming left V 1 base short and J 3 bases short, with 9 bases between. CDR1 is MNHEY and CDR2 is SVGAGI in the germline V gene. CDR3 sequence reads: CASSYWKADTEAFF. CDR3 bases: TGTGCCAGCAGTTACTGGAAGGCGGACACTGAAGCTTTCTTT.

Regarding this clone: A far larger clone is just one base off, so this is likely a read error. The chain uses TRBV14 and TRBJ2-7, with TRBD1 matching over 7 bases. V lost 7 bases and J lost 2; bases outside the gene matches: 8. The CDR3 is made up of 14 amino acids. Germline CDR1 SGHDN, CDR2 FVKESK. The CDR3 loop reads CASNAPGQTYEQYF. The CDR3 DNA reads as TGTGCCAGCAACGCCCCGGGACAGACCTACGAGCAGTACTTC.

This rearrangement joins TRBV18 to TRBJ1-2; a possible D gene is TRBD1 (6 bases). The germline V gene has CDR1 KGHSH and CDR2 LQKENI. The CDR3 length is 19 residues. Trimming cost V 3 bases and J 7 bases, with 30 bases left between them. The CDR3 coding sequence is TGTGCCAGCTCACCTCTCCCCACGACCGTAACAGGGAGTGAGGCTGGCTACACCTTC. Amino acids: CASSPLPTTVTGSEAGYTF.

The chain has TRBV28 and TRBJ2-7; D remains unclear. V lost 3 bases and J lost 1, with 22 bases in between. The CDR3 has 18 amino acids. Per the germline V gene, CDR1 is MDHEN and CDR2 is SYDVKM. The CDR3 protein is CASSFTLNLQRPSYEQYF. The CDR3 region has the DNA TGTGCCAGCAGTTTCACCCTTAACCTCCAGCGTCCTTCCTACGAGCAGTACTTC.

In nucleotides, the CDR3 is TGTGCCAGCAGCTTAGGCTCGTCTAGCGGAGCTGGGTACGAGCAGTACTTC. Residues: CASSLGSSSGAGYEQYF. This chain joins TRBV7-8 and TRBJ2-7; TRBD2 aligns across 7 bases. This CDR3 comprises 17 residues. J gave up 4 bases and V 1 base, and 13 bases lay outside the gene matches. In germline, CDR1 is SGHVS, CDR2 FQNEAQ.

This clone was picked up a small number of times. This chain links TRBV7-9 with TRBJ1-1; D unclear. Per the germline V gene, CDR1 is SEHNR and CDR2 is FQNEAQ (reference sequence). CDR3 size: 14 residues. The V end lost 0 bases, the J end lost 6 bases, and 11 bases lay between the germline ends. As DNA, the CDR3 is TGTGCCAGCAGCTTAGCGGGTGGAGGTCCTGAAGCTTTCTTT. The encoded protein is CASSLAGGGPEAFF.

V and J are TRBV5-1 and TRBJ1-1; 8 bases fit TRBD1. The J segment lost 1 base and the V segment lost 4 bases, leaving 9 bases of the junction unmatched. CDR3 length: 16 amino acids. Germline CDR1 reads SGHRS; CDR2 reads YFSETQ. This CDR3 is CASSRGQATRNTEAFF. CDR3 nucleotide sequence: TGCGCCAGCAGCCGGGGACAGGCGACGAGGAACACTGAAGCTTTCTTT.

The chain employs TRBV5-1 and TRBJ2-5; 11 bases are a match to TRBD2. The germline V gene has CDR1 SGHRS and CDR2 YFSETQ. This CDR3 region has 16 residues. V lost 4 bases, J lost 5 bases, and 10 bases stayed unmatched. CDR3 nucleotide sequence: TGCGCCAGCAGCCCAGAGATAGCGGGGGGGCGGGAGACCCAGTACTTC. Translation gives CASSPEIAGGRETQYF.

The gene calls are TRBV28 and TRBJ2-3; 8 bases match TRBD2. V lost 2 bases, J lost 2 bases, and 6 bases stayed unmatched. Germline CDR1 reads MDHEN; CDR2 reads SYDVKM. This CDR3 is 16 amino acids long. Here the CDR3 reads CASSLNSRGVTDTQYF. CDR3 nucleotide sequence: TGTGCCAGCAGTTTAAACTCGCGGGGGGTCACAGATACGCAGTATTTT.

This chain uses TRBV6-6 with TRBJ1-2; 9 positions match TRBD1. V shed 0 bases and J 4 bases; nucleotides not matched to a gene: 0. The CDR3 totals 14 residues. The germline V gene has CDR1 MNHNY and CDR2 SVGAGI (reference sequence). This chain's CDR3 is CASSYSTGGYGYTF. The CDR3 DNA reads as TGTGCCAGCAGTTACTCGACAGGGGGCTATGGCTACACCTTC.

The sample holds one count of this clone. The chain has TRBV25-1 and TRBJ2-1, with D possibly matching TRBD1 (5 bases). There are 14 residues in the CDR3. Germline V lookup: CDR1 MGHDK, CDR2 SYGVNS. The V and J ends lost 1 base and 12 bases respectively, with 16 bases between them. This CDR3 is CASSESVWGYLQFF. The CDR3 nucleotides are TGTGCCAGCAGTGAATCCGTGTGGGGCTACCTGCAGTTCTTC.

The chain carries TRBV9 and TRBJ2-2, with TRBD1 matching 8 bases. This CDR3 contains 17 residues. The ends lost 0 bases at V and 4 bases at J; junction bases unmatched: 8. CDR1 and CDR2 (germline): SGDLS, YYNGEE. CDR3 in DNA: TGTGCCAGCAGCGTAGTTGGAGACAGGGGAGGCACCGGGGAGCTGTTTTTT. This encodes CASSVVGDRGGTGELFF.

CDR3 region: CASSYSGGSTDTQYF. The CDR3 DNA reads TGTGCCAGCAGTTACAGCGGGGGAAGCACAGATACGCAGTATTTT. This chain links TRBV6-5 with TRBJ2-3; 8 nucleotides agree with TRBD2. The germline V gene has CDR1 MNHEY and CDR2 SVGAGI. Trimming at V came to 2 bases and at J to 0 bases, leaving 1 base not matched to a gene. There are 15 residues in the CDR3.

The chain joins TRBV4-3 to TRBJ2-5; no firm D call. The DNA end is more similar to TRBJ2-7, so the J call may be wrong. The CDR3 is made up of 15 amino acids. Germline V CDR1 and CDR2: LGHNA, YSLEER. CDR3 residues: CASSRSAGESYEQYF. In DNA, the CDR3 is TGCGCCAGCAGCCGTTCGGCCGGAGAATCCTACGAGCAGTACTTC.

Note on this clone: The same CDR3 also results from other DNA sequences found in this sample. The rearrangement links TRBV29-1 to TRBJ1-2; possibly TRBD1 for D (6 bases). CDR3 size: 12 residues. Germline V gene data show CDR1 as SQVTM and CDR2 as ANQGSEA. The V end was cut by 3 bases, the J end by 1 base, with 6 bases between. The CDR3 sequence is CSVEDSNYGYTF. CDR3 nucleotide sequence: TGCAGCGTTGAGGACAGTAACTATGGCTACACCTTC.

The V gene is TRBV5-1, the J gene TRBJ2-7; TRBD2 matches 7 bases. From germline, CDR1 is SGHRS and CDR2 YFSETQ. V lost 7 bases to trimming and J lost 4 bases; unmatched junction nucleotides: 11. The CDR3 runs 14 residues. CDR3 coding DNA: TGCGCCAGCCCCCGACTAGCCCCCCCTTACGAGCAGTACTTC. This codes for CASPRLAPPYEQYF. Filled out from reference TRBV5-1 and TRBJ2-7, the complete variable domain reads KAGVTQTPRYLIKTRGQQVTLSCSPISGHRSVSWYQQTPGQGLQFLFEYFSETQRNKGNFPGRFSGRQFSNSRSEMNVSTLELGDSALYLCASPRLAPPYEQYFGPGTRLTVT.